This TCR beta chain comes out of a study of OX40 agonist ivuxolimab in advanced cancers. Whole-study context: At 0.01 to 10 mg/kg, ivuxolimab was administered intravenously to patients every 2 weeks.

Assay: immunoSEQ multiplex PCR; the TCRdb copy retains only in-frame clones and omits some. The data show 100,000 to 120,000 clones, about 92% seen once. This CDR3 has 15 residues. Germline loops: CDR1 SNHLY, CDR2 FYNNEI. V dropped 2 bases and J dropped 0 bases, with 5 bases sitting between them. This TCR was sampled from an adult with an advanced solid tumor such as melanoma, head and neck, liver or kidney cancer. V is TRBV2 and J is TRBJ2-6; D not certain. Specimen: CD4+ or CD8+ T cells sorted from blood, collected in a trial of the OX40 agonist ivuxolimab. The CDR3 nucleotides are TGTGCCAGCAGTGAACATATCTCTGGGGCCAACGTCCTGACTTTC. This codes for CASSEHISGANVLTF.